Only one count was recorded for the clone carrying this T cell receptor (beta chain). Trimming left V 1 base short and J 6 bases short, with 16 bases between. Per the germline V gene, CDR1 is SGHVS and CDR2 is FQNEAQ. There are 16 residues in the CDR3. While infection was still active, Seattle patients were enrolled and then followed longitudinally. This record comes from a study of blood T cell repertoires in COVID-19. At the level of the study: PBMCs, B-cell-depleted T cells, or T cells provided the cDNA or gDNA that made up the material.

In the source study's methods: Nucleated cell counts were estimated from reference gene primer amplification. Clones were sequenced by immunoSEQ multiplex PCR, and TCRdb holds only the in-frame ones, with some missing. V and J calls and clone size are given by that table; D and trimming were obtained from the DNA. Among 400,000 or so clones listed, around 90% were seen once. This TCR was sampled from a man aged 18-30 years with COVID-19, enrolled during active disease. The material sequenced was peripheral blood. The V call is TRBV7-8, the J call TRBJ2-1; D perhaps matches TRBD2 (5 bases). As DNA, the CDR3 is TGTGCCAGCAGCTTAGTAGCACAGACTACAATCAATGAGCAGTTCTTC. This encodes CASSLVAQTTINEQFF.